One sample yielded the 8 T cell receptor beta chains listed below, sequenced in a study of cytomegalovirus exposure and HLA in healthy donors. This PCR relied on a set of 60 Vbeta primers and 13 Jbeta primers. Profiled with immunoSEQ multiplex PCR; TCRdb holds only in-frame clones, not every one. The sample holds over 150,000 clones, around 73% seen once. The specimen sequenced was PBMCs. Receptors were obtained from a woman aged 18-29 years in good health and CMV-seropositive.

The chain employs TRBV6-6 and TRBJ2-5; no clear D. The J call may be wrong; the DNA end is better matched by TRBJ2-7. Germline V gene sequence: CDR1 MNHNY, CDR2 SVGAGI (reference sequence). This CDR3 comprises 15 residues. The CDR3 DNA reads as TGTGCCAGCAGTGGCGAATTGGTCGCGGCCTACGAGCAGTACTTC. Translated: CASSGELVAAYEQYF.

The chain has TRBV9 and TRBJ2-3, with TRBD2 identical over 8 bases. Germline lookup yields CDR1 SGDLS and CDR2 YYNGEE. The CDR3 spans 15 residues. V lost 0 bases and J lost 6; bases outside the gene matches: 6. As DNA, the CDR3 is TGTGCCAGCAGCGTAGTTGCGGGGGGCCAGGATACGCAGTATTTT. Amino acids: CASSVVAGGQDTQYF.

The rearrangement joins TRBV28 to TRBJ2-7, with 7 bases matching TRBD1. Germline lookup yields CDR1 MDHEN and CDR2 SYDVKM. Losses at the gene ends were 6 bases for V and 4 bases for J; bases not matched to a gene: 12. The CDR3 extends over 15 amino acids. CDR3 residues: CASSDPPGQKYEQYF. For the CDR3, the DNA is TGTGCCAGCAGCGATCCCCCGGGACAGAAATACGAGCAGTACTTC.

The chain carries TRBV11-3 and TRBJ2-2; TRBD1 agrees at 7 bases. Looked up from germline, CDR1 is SGHNT and CDR2 is YENEEA. V trimming: 4 bases; J trimming: 6 bases; junction bases outside the gene matches: 2. The CDR3 totals 13 residues. The CDR3 protein is CASSWTGSGELFF. CDR3 in DNA: TGTGCCAGCAGCTGGACAGGTTCCGGGGAGCTGTTTTTT.

This clone turned up a few times. The gene calls are TRBV18 and TRBJ2-3; 9 positions match TRBD2. CDR1 and CDR2 from the germline V gene are KGHSH and LQKENI. The J segment lost 2 bases and the V segment lost 1 base, leaving 10 bases of the junction unmatched. This CDR3 region has 18 residues. The CDR3: CASSPRVISGGTTDTQYF. The CDR3 region has the DNA TGTGCCAGCTCACCACGGGTCATTAGCGGGGGAACCACAGATACGCAGTATTTT.

The CDR3 reads CAISEGDRAGTEAFF. CDR3 nucleotides: TGTGCCATCAGTGAGGGGGACAGGGCGGGTACTGAAGCTTTCTTT. The genes are TRBV10-3 and TRBJ1-1; TRBD1 matches 9 bases. This CDR3 contains 15 residues. CDR1 and CDR2 from the germline V gene are ENHRY and SYGVKD. The V segment lost 2 bases and the J segment 5 bases; nucleotides outside the gene matches: 6.

The rearrangement links TRBV4-3 to TRBJ2-2; 15 bases align to TRBD2. The CDR3 contains 19 residues. Germline loops: CDR1 LGHNA, CDR2 YSLEER. The ends lost 0 bases at V and 5 bases at J; junction bases unmatched: 7. CDR3: CASSQDNGLAGGPTGELFF. The DNA for the CDR3 is TGCGCCAGCAGCCAAGATAACGGACTAGCGGGGGGGCCAACCGGGGAGCTGTTTTTT.

This clone was detected a few times. The J gene is TRBJ2-2, the V gene TRBV19, with a weak D call TRBD2 (6 bases). The CDR3 totals 13 residues. Trimming took off 5 bases at V and 5 bases at J, with 9 bases between the two ends. Germline CDR1 reads LNHDA; CDR2 reads SQIVND (reference sequence). The CDR3 here is CASSPRETGELFF. DNA for the CDR3: TGTGCCAGTAGTCCCCGGGAGACCGGGGAGCTGTTTTTT. Full variable domain (remainder filled in from reference TRBV19 and TRBJ2-2): DGGITQSPKYLFRKEGQNVTLSCEQNLNHDAMYWYRQDPGQGLRLIYYSQIVNDFQKGDIAEGYSVSREKKESFPLTVTSAQKNPTAFYLCASSPRETGELFFGEGSRLTVL.